These T cell receptor beta chains were read from a single sample in a study of blood T cell repertoires in COVID-19. The table came from immunoSEQ multiplex PCR; TCRdb's copy has only in-frame clones and leaves some out. The repertoire holds 250,000 to 300,000 clones, with around 90% as singletons. The sequencing input was PBMCs or T cells enriched from blood (not recorded which). Every receptor here comes from a woman aged 25 to 39 who had recovered from COVID-19. CDR3s include the opening cysteine and the closing phenylalanine or tryptophan. The D gene is left open where the match is weak. A row's size may be missing; if present it is once, few, many or a size class.

d_call | j_call | clone_size | v_call | cdr3_aa | cdr3_nt
NA | TRBJ2-7 | once | TRBV4-2 | CASSQERLAYEQYF | TGTGCCAGCAGCCAAGAACGTCTAGCCTACGAGCAGTACTTC
TRBD2 | TRBJ2-1 | NA | TRBV10-2 | CASTRGAGGGNEQFF | TGCGCCAGCACCAGGGGGGCGGGAGGGGGTAATGAGCAGTTCTTC
NA | TRBJ2-7 | NA | TRBV19 | CASSLSGSSYEQYF | TGTGCCAGTAGTCTGAGCGGAAGCTCCTACGAGCAGTACTTC
NA | TRBJ1-2 | NA | TRBV28 | CASNYQREAYGYTF | TGTGCCAGCAACTATCAAAGGGAGGCCTATGGCTACACCTTC
TRBD1 | TRBJ2-1 | NA | TRBV28 | CASSFQTGDPLLNEQFF | TGTGCCAGCAGTTTCCAGACAGGGGATCCCTTGCTCAATGAGCAGTTCTTC
NA | TRBJ1-4 | NA | TRBV19 | CASRYGGWEKLFF | TGTGCCAGTAGGTACGGCGGATGGGAAAAACTGTTTTTT
TRBD1 | TRBJ1-3 | NA | TRBV27 | CASSPRDRGSGNTIYF | TGTGCCAGCAGTCCCCGGGACAGGGGCTCTGGAAACACCATATATTTT
TRBD1 | TRBJ2-7 | NA | TRBV18 | CASSPYRDRDSYEQYF | TGTGCCAGCTCACCATACCGGGACAGGGACTCCTACGAGCAGTACTTC
NA | TRBJ1-1 | NA | TRBV6-4 | CASSDSIESTEAFF | TGTGCCAGCAGTGACTCTATAGAGAGTACTGAAGCTTTCTTT
TRBD1 | TRBJ1-5 | few | TRBV6-5 | CASSDSTGTQPQHF | TGTGCCAGCAGTGACTCGACAGGGACTCAGCCCCAGCATTTT
NA | TRBJ1-4 | NA | TRBV15 | CATSTTPVANEKLFF | TGTGCCACCAGCACAACCCCGGTGGCTAATGAAAAACTGTTTTTT
TRBD2 | TRBJ2-1 | NA | TRBV10-1 | CASSERLAGYNEQFF | TGCGCCAGCAGTGAGAGACTAGCGGGATACAATGAGCAGTTCTTC
NA | TRBJ2-3 | NA | TRBV29-1 | CSVVDRTSVDTQYF | TGCAGCGTCGTGGACAGAACGAGTGTGGATACGCAGTATTTT
NA | TRBJ1-1 | NA | TRBV10-3 | CAISDTGKGRAFF | TGTGCCATCAGTGACACAGGGAAGGGTCGAGCTTTCTTT
NA | TRBJ2-3 | NA | TRBV18 | CASSRIGVRDTQYF | TGTGCCAGCTCCCGTATCGGGGTTAGGGATACGCAGTATTTT
NA | TRBJ2-3 | few | TRBV9 | CASSPGTTDTQYF | TGTGCCAGCAGCCCAGGGACTACAGATACGCAGTATTTT
TRBD1 | TRBJ1-1 | NA | TRBV7-9 | CASRAGTGVGNTEAFF | TGTGCCAGCAGGGCCGGGACAGGGGTAGGAAACACTGAAGCTTTCTTT
TRBD1 | TRBJ1-5 | NA | TRBV7-2 | CASSSTGDNQPQHF | TGTGCCAGCAGCTCGACAGGGGACAATCAGCCCCAGCATTTT
NA | TRBJ2-7 | NA | TRBV21-1 | CASSFPGLADHEQYF | TGTGCCAGCAGCTTCCCGGGACTAGCGGATCACGAGCAGTACTTC
NA | TRBJ2-2 | NA | TRBV30 | CAWSFGDWDTGELFF | TGTGCCTGGAGTTTCGGGGATTGGGACACCGGGGAGCTGTTTTTT
TRBD1 | TRBJ2-7 | NA | TRBV27 | CASSLDRGYYEQYF | TGTGCCAGCAGTTTAGACAGGGGCTACTACGAGCAGTACTTC
NA | TRBJ1-4 | NA | TRBV13 | CASSLGGSDLDEKLFF | TGTGCCAGCAGCTTAGGGGGTTCCGATCTAGATGAAAAACTGTTTTTT
NA | TRBJ2-1 | once | TRBV4-3 | CASSQDTRGNEQFF | TGCGCCAGCAGCCAAGACACCCGGGGGAATGAGCAGTTCTTC
NA | TRBJ1-6 | NA | TRBV7-9 | CASSLSDSPLHF | TGTGCCAGCAGCTTATCTGATTCACCCCTCCACTTT
TRBD2 | TRBJ2-1 | NA | TRBV5-6 | CASSRKLAGASGAYNEQFF | TGTGCCAGCAGCCGAAAACTAGCGGGAGCTTCTGGAGCCTACAATGAGCAGTTCTTC
NA | TRBJ2-1 | NA | TRBV2 | CASSPPGWGQFF | TGTGCCAGCAGTCCCCCAGGGTGGGGGCAGTTCTTC